This entry concerns a single TCR beta chain. The source of the sample is a study of T-cell reconstitution after alpha-beta-depleted transplantation in children. The TCRbeta library was prepared with unique molecular identifiers. Each CDR3 protein is one row after TCRdb ran MiXCR on the PCR reads. The table has about 400,000 distinct CDR3 sequences, roughly 20% seen once. The sequence came from a human donor who donated a stem cell graft to a child with acute myeloid leukemia. This sample comprised PBMCs from the stem cell graft donor, obtained from the stem cell graft.

CDR3 DNA sequence: TGCAGTGCTAGAAGCGGTCTAGCGGGTTACTCCTACAATGAGCAGTTCTTC. Translated: CSARSGLAGYSYNEQFF. The chain has TRBV20-1 and TRBJ2-1; 8 bases are a match to TRBD2. V gave up 2 bases and J gave up 0 bases; unmatched junction bases: 9. The CDR3 runs to 17 residues. Germline V gene lookup returns CDR1 DFQATT and CDR2 SNEGSKA (reference sequence).